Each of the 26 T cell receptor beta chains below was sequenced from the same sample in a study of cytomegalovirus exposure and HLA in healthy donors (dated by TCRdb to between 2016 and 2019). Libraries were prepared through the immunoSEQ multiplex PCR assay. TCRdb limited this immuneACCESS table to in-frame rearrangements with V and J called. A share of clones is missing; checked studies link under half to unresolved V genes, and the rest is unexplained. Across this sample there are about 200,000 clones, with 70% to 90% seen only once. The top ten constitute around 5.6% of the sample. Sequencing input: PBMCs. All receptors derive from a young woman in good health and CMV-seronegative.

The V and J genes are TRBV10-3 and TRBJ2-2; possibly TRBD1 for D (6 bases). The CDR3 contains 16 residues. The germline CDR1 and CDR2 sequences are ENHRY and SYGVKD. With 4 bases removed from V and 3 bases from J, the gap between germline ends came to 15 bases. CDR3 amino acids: CAISGGVGQHTGELFF. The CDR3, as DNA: TGTGCCATCAGTGGGGGTGTGGGACAACACACCGGGGAGCTGTTTTTT.

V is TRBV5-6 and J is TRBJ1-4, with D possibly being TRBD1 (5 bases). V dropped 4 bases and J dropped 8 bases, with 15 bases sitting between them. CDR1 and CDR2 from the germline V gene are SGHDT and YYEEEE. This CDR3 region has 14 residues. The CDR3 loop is CASSRVDRGEKLFF. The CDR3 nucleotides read TGTGCCAGCAGCAGAGTAGACAGAGGCGAAAAACTGTTTTTT.

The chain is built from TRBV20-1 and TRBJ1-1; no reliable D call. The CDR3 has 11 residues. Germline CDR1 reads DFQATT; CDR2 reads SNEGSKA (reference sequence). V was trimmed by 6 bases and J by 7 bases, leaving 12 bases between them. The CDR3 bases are TGCAGTGCCCCCGGGCGGTTTGAAGCTTTCTTT. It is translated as CSAPGRFEAFF.

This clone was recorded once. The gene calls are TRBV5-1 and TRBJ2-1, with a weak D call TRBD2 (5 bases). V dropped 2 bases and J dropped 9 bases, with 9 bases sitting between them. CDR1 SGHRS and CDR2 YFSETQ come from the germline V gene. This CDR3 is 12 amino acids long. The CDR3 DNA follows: TGCGCCAGCAGCTTTGAGCGGCCTGAGCAGTTCTTC. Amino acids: CASSFERPEQFF.

In DNA, the CDR3 is TGTGCCAGCAGCCTGACGGACAGGGGGGGAACTGAAGCTTTCTTT. Its protein product is CASSLTDRGGTEAFF. This chain links TRBV13 with TRBJ1-1; 10 bases match TRBD1. The V segment lost 5 bases and the J segment 5 bases; nucleotides outside the gene matches: 8. The CDR3 spans 15 residues. Germline V CDR1 and CDR2: PRHDT, FYEKMQ (reference sequence).

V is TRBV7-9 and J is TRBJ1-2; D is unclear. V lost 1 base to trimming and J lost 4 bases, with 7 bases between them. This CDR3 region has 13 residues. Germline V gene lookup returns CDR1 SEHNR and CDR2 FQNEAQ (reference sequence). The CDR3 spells CASSLGHSYGYTF. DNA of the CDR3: TGTGCCAGCAGCTTAGGGCATAGCTATGGCTACACCTTC. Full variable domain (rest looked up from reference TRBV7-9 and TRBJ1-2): DTGVSQNPRHKITKRGQNVTFRCDPISEHNRLYWYRQTLGQGPEFLTYFQNEAQLEKSRLLSDRFSAERPKGSFSTLEIQRTEQGDSAMYLCASSLGHSYGYTFGSGTRLTVV.

The CDR3, as DNA: TGTGCCAGCAGAAGGCAGGGGTTGGACACTGAAGCTTTCTTT. Its protein is CASRRQGLDTEAFF. The chain employs TRBV6-1 and TRBJ1-1; D is perhaps TRBD1 (6 bases). This CDR3 region has 14 residues. V was trimmed by 6 bases and J by 3 bases, leaving 14 bases between them. From germline, CDR1 is MNHNS and CDR2 SASEGT.

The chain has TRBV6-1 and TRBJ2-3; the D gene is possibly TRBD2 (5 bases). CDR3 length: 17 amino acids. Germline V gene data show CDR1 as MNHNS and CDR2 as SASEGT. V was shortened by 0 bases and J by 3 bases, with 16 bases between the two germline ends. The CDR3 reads CASSEAAAEGTTDTQYF. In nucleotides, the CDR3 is TGTGCCAGCAGTGAAGCAGCGGCGGAAGGTACGACAGATACGCAGTATTTT.

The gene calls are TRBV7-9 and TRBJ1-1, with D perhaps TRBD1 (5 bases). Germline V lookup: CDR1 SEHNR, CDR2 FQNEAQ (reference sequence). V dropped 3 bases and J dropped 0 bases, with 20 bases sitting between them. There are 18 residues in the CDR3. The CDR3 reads CASSLTGTDLSLNTEAFF. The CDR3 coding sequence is TGTGCCAGCAGCTTGACCGGGACCGACCTATCTTTGAACACTGAAGCTTTCTTT.

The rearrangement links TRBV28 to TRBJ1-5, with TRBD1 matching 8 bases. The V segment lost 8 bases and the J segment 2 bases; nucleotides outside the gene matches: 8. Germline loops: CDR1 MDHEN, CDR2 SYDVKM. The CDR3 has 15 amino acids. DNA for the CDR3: TGTGCCAGCCTTCCAGGGGGCGCGGGCAATCAGCCCCAGCATTTT. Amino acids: CASLPGGAGNQPQHF.

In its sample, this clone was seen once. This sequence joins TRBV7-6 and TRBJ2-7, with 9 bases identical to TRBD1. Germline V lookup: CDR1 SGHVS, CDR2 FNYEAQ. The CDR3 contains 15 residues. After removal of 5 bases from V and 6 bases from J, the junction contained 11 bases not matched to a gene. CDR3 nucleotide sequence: TGTGCCAGCAGCGCAAAACAGGGGGCCCGCGGCGAGCAGTACTTC. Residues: CASSAKQGARGEQYF. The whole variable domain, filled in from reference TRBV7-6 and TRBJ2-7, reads GAGVSQSPRYKVTKRGQDVALRCDPISGHVSLYWYRQALGQGPEFLTYFNYEAQQDKSGLPNDRFSAERPEGSISTLTIQRTEQRDSAMYRCASSAKQGARGEQYFGPGTRLTVT.

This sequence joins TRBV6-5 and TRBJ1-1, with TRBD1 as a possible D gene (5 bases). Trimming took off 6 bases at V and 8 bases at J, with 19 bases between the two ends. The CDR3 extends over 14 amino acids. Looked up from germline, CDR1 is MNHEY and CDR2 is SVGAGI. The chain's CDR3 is CASSLVMGVTEAFF. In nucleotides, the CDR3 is TGTGCCAGCAGCCTCGTTATGGGGGTAACCGAAGCTTTCTTT.

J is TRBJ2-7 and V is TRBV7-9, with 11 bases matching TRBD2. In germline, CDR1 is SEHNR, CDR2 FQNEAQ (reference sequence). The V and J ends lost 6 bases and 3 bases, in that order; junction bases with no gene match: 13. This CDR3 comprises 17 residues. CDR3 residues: CASSSGVLAGEDYEQYF. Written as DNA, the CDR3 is TGTGCCAGCAGTTCCGGTGTACTAGCGGGAGAGGACTACGAGCAGTACTTC.

DNA for the CDR3: TGTGCCAGCAGTTACGACGGCGGTGGTGGGACACCCCTCCACTTT. As protein: CASSYDGGGGTPLHF. V is TRBV6-6 and J is TRBJ1-6; D is unresolved. The CDR3 is 15 amino acids. V lost 2 bases and J 11 bases, leaving 16 bases between the germline ends. Germline V CDR1 and CDR2: MNHNY, SVGAGI (reference sequence).

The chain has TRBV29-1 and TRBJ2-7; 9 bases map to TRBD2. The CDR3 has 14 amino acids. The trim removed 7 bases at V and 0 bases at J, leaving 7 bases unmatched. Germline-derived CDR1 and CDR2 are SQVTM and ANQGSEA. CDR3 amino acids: CSARAGGLSYEQYF. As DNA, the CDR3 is TGCAGCGCTCGAGCGGGAGGCCTCTCCTACGAGCAGTACTTC.

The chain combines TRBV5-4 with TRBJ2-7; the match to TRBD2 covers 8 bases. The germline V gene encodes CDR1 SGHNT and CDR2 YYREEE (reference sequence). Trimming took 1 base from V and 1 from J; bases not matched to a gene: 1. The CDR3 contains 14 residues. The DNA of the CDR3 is TGTGCCAGCAGCTTGACTAGCGGATCCTACGAGCAGTACTTC. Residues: CASSLTSGSYEQYF. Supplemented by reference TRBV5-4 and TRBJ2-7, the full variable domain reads ETGVTQSPTHLIKTRGQQVTLRCSSQSGHNTVSWYQQALGQGPQFIFQYYREEENGRGNFPPRFSGLQFPNYSSELNVNALELDDSALYLCASSLTSGSYEQYFGPGTRLTVT.

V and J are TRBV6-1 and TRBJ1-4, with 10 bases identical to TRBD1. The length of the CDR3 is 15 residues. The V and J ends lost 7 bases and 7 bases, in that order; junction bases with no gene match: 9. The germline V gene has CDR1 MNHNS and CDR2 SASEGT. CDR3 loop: CASTEGTGDAEKLFF. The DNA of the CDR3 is TGTGCCAGCACCGAGGGGACAGGGGATGCTGAAAAACTGTTTTTT.

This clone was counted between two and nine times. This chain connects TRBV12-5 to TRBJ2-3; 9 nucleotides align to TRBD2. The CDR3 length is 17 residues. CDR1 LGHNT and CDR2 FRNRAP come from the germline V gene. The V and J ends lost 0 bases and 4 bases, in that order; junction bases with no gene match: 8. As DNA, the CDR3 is TGTGCTAGTGGTTTGGTAAGGGCTAGCGGGACGGCAGATACGCAGTATTTT. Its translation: CASGLVRASGTADTQYF.

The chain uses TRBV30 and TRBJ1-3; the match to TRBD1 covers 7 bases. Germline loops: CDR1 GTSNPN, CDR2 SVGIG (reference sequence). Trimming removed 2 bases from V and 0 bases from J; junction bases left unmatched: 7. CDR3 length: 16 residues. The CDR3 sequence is CAWSFARGSSGNTIYF. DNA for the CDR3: TGTGCCTGGAGTTTTGCCAGGGGGAGCTCTGGAAACACCATATATTTT. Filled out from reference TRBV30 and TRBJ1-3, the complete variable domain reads SQTIHQWPATLVQPVGSPLSLECTVEGTSNPNLYWYRQAAGRGLQLLFYSVGIGQISSEVPQNLSASRPQDRQFILSSKKLLLSDSGFYLCAWSFARGSSGNTIYFGEGSWLTVV.

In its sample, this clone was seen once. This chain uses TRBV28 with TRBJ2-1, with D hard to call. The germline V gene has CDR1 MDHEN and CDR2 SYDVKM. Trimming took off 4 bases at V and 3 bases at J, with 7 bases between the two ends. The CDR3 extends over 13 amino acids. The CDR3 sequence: CASSWTGYNEQFF. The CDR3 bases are TGTGCCAGCAGTTGGACGGGCTACAATGAGCAGTTCTTC. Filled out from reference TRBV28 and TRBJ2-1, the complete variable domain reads DVKVTQSSRYLVKRTGEKVFLECVQDMDHENMFWYRQDPGLGLRLIYFSYDVKMKEKGDIPEGYSVSREKKERFSLILESASTNQTSMYLCASSWTGYNEQFFGPGTRLTVL.

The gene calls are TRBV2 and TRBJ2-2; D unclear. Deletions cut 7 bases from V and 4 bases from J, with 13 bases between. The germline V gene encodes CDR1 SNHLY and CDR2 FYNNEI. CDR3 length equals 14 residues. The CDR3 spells CASKRQDLTGELFF. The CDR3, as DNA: TGTGCCAGCAAGAGGCAGGACCTCACCGGGGAGCTGTTTTTT.

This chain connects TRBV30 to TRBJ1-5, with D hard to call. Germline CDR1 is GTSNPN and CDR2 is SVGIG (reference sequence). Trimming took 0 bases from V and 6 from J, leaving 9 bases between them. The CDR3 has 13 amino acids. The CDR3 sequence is CAWSVTDVQPQHF. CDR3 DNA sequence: TGTGCCTGGAGTGTAACAGATGTTCAGCCCCAGCATTTT. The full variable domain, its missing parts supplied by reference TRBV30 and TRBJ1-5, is SQTIHQWPATLVQPVGSPLSLECTVEGTSNPNLYWYRQAAGRGLQLLFYSVGIGQISSEVPQNLSASRPQDRQFILSSKKLLLSDSGFYLCAWSVTDVQPQHFGDGTRLSIL.

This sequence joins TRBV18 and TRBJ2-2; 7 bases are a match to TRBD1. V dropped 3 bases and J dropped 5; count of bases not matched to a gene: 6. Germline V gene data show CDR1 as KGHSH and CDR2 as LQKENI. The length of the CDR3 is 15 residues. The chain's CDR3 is CASSPGDRPTGELFF. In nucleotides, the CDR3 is TGTGCCAGCTCACCCGGGGACAGACCTACCGGGGAGCTGTTTTTT.

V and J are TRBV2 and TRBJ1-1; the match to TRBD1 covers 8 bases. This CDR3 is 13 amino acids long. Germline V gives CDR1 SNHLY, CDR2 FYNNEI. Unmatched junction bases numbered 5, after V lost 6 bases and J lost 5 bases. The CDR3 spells CASSGQGWTEAFF. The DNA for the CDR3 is TGTGCCAGCAGCGGACAGGGATGGACTGAAGCTTTCTTT.

The CDR3 is CASSYIFSGGNNEQFF. Here the CDR3 DNA reads TGTGCCAGCAGTTATATTTTTAGCGGGGGGAACAATGAGCAGTTCTTC. This chain links TRBV27 with TRBJ2-1, with 10 bases that match TRBD2. The V gene end was trimmed by 4 bases and the J gene end by 5 bases; junction bases not matched to a gene: 8. The V gene's germline CDR1 is MNHEY and CDR2 SMNVEV (reference sequence). This CDR3 region has 16 residues.

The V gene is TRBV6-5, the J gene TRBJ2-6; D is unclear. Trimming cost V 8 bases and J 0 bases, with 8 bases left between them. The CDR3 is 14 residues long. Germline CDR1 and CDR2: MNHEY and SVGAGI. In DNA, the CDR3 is TGTGCCAGCGCAGAGTACTCTGGGGCCAACGTCCTGACTTTC. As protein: CASAEYSGANVLTF.